One and the same sample provided the 32 T cell receptor beta chains below, sequenced in a study of regulatory T cells in long-lasting Graves disease. Arm-PCR of CDR3 regions and iRepertoire HTBI primers were the basis on which TCR beta libraries were built. One entry per CDR3 protein, called by TCRdb with MiXCR from the multiplex PCR reads. The sample carries about 340,000 distinct CDR3 sequences, roughly 21% recorded once. Indicated time point: persistent/refractory GD, antithyroid drugs over 5 years with positive TRAb. RNA extracted from PBMCs served as the sequencing template. The sequenced sample was peripheral blood mononuclear cells (PBMCs), obtained when the disease was refractory, from a patient treated with antithyroid drugs. The receptors were sampled from a female donor with Graves disease.

This clonotype has a handful of counts. One junction end does not reproduce the germline sequence, and a read error may be involved. This rearrangement joins TRBV7-9 to TRBJ1-1, with a possible D match to TRBD1 (5 bases). This CDR3 has 11 amino acids. Germline loops: CDR1 SEHNR, CDR2 FQNEAQ (reference sequence). CDR3 bases: TGTGCCAGCAGCCAGGGACTAGGCCGAGACTTT. It specifies CASSQGLGRDF.

This clonotype was recorded at least ten times. CDR3 sequence reads: CASKEGTYTEAFF. CDR3 DNA: TGTGCCAGCAAGGAGGGGACGTACACTGAAGCTTTCTTT. The J gene is TRBJ1-1, the V gene TRBV2, with a weak D call TRBD1 (5 bases). CDR1 is SNHLY and CDR2 is FYNNEI in the germline V gene. V was clipped by 7 bases and J by 3 bases, with 12 bases between them. This CDR3 has 13 residues.

Only a few counts were recorded for this clonotype. The genes are TRBV24-1 and TRBJ1-2; D may be TRBD1 (5 bases). CDR1 and CDR2 (germline): KGHDR, SFDVKD. This CDR3 is built from 11 residues. In DNA form, the CDR3 reads TGTGGACGGAGCGGCGGGGGAGGCTACACCTTC. This translates into CGRSGGGGYTF.

The V and J genes are TRBV24-1 and TRBJ1-2; D is unresolved. V was trimmed by 2 bases and J by 6 bases, leaving 9 bases between them. This CDR3 comprises 13 residues. Per germline, CDR1 KGHDR and CDR2 SFDVKD. The CDR3 protein is CATSDSRANGYTF. For the CDR3, the DNA is TGTGCCACCAGTGATTCGAGGGCGAATGGCTACACCTTC.

This clonotype was recorded only once. The likely explanation is a read error, given a far larger clone one base away. This chain connects TRBV2 to TRBJ2-7; 8 nucleotides match TRBD2. The CDR3 is 15 residues long. The J segment lost 3 bases and the V segment lost 5 bases, leaving 9 bases of the junction unmatched. The germline V gene has CDR1 SNHLY and CDR2 FYNNEI. CDR3 nucleotides: TGTGCCAGCAGTTTCTGGCGGGGGGCCTACTACGAGCAGTACTTC. Residues: CASSFWRGAYYEQYF.

Points on this clonotype: Just one base apart from a much larger clone, this may be a read error. The CDR3 here is CASDPFAGSVYGYTF. In DNA form, the CDR3 reads TGTGCCAGCGACCCCTTTGCGGGCAGCGTCTATGGCTACACCTTC. The chain joins TRBV6-2 or TRBV6-3 to TRBJ1-2; D not resolved. The CDR3 loop spans 15 amino acids. Germline V gene lookup returns CDR1 MNHEY and CDR2 SVGEGT. With 8 bases removed from V and 4 bases from J, the gap between germline ends came to 20 bases.

A few counts support this clonotype. This chain uses TRBV20-1 with TRBJ2-1; D is unclear. Germline CDR1 is DFQATT and CDR2 is SNEGSKA (reference sequence). With 3 bases removed from V and 1 base from J, the gap between germline ends came to 10 bases. The CDR3 runs 14 residues. The CDR3 nucleotides are TGCAGTGCTAGCCCTGGCGGATCCTACAATGAGCAGTTCTTC. This encodes CSASPGGSYNEQFF.

There are many counts of this clonotype. The V gene is TRBV15, the J gene TRBJ2-5, with 7 nucleotides matching TRBD1. J was trimmed by 2 bases and V by 0 bases; bases with no gene match: 6. The length of the CDR3 is 16 residues. In germline, CDR1 is LNHNV, CDR2 YYDKDF (reference sequence). The CDR3 here is CATSRDLGQPQETQYF. CDR3 nucleotide sequence: TGTGCCACCAGCAGAGATTTGGGACAGCCACAAGAGACCCAGTACTTC. The variable domain in full, completed from reference TRBV15 and TRBJ2-5, reads DAMVIQNPRYQVTQFGKPVTLSCSQTLNHNVMYWYQQKSSQAPKLLFHYYDKDFNNEADTPDNFQSRRPNTSFCFLDIRSPGLGDTAMYLCATSRDLGQPQETQYFGPGTRLLVL.

This clonotype was seen more than once but under ten times. The rearrangement links TRBV6-1 to TRBJ2-2; 9 bases are a match to TRBD1. There are 15 residues in the CDR3. With V trimmed by 5 bases and J by 5 bases, 6 bases remained unmatched. Germline-derived CDR1 and CDR2 are MNHNS and SASEGT. The CDR3 spells CASSTTGGHTGELFF. The CDR3 bases are TGTGCCAGCAGTACCACAGGGGGCCATACCGGGGAGCTGTTTTTT.

The chain couples TRBV4-3 to TRBJ1-5, with 7 bases fitting TRBD1. This CDR3 is built from 17 residues. The V gene's germline CDR1 is LGHNA and CDR2 YSLEER. Losses at the gene ends were 3 bases for V and 3 bases for J; bases not matched to a gene: 11. DNA for the CDR3: TGCGCCAGCAGCCAGAACAGGGGCCCACCCTTCAATCAGCCCCAGCATTTT. It yields the protein CASSQNRGPPFNQPQHF.

The J gene is TRBJ2-5, the V gene TRBV5-4; 15 bases map to TRBD2. Losses at the gene ends were 2 bases for V and 3 bases for J; bases not matched to a gene: 5. Looked up from germline, CDR1 is SGHNT and CDR2 is YYREEE (reference sequence). The CDR3 runs 17 residues. The CDR3 DNA sequence: TGTGCCAGCAGCTTAGGGACTAGCGGGAGGCGGGAAGAGACCCAGTACTTC. Its translation: CASSLGTSGRREETQYF. The full variable domain, in which reference TRBV5-4 and TRBJ2-5 provide the parts outside the CDR3, is ETGVTQSPTHLIKTRGQQVTLRCSSQSGHNTVSWYQQALGQGPQFIFQYYREEENGRGNFPPRFSGLQFPNYSSELNVNALELDDSALYLCASSLGTSGRREETQYFGPGTRLLVL.

The J gene is TRBJ1-4, the V gene TRBV10-3; tentative D call: TRBD1 (5 bases). V lost 0 bases, J lost 7 bases, and 15 bases lay in between. The CDR3 loop spans 16 amino acids. Germline V lookup: CDR1 ENHRY, CDR2 SYGVKD. The CDR3 coding sequence is TGTGCCATCAGTGAGTCCCCGGGAGCGGGGGTTGAAAAACTGTTTTTT. Translation gives CAISESPGAGVEKLFF.

V usage is TRBV5-1 and J usage is TRBJ1-5, with D uncertain. CDR1 and CDR2 from the germline V gene are SGHRS and YFSETQ. V was trimmed by 0 bases and J by 0 bases, leaving 10 bases between them. CDR3 length: 16 amino acids. The chain's CDR3 is CASSLEPTHSNQPQHF. The CDR3 coding sequence is TGCGCCAGCAGCTTGGAGCCCACCCATAGCAATCAGCCCCAGCATTTT.

In the case of this clonotype: A much larger clone sits a single nucleotide away, making a read error possible. The chain employs TRBV28 and TRBJ2-4; D possibly corresponds to TRBD1 (6 bases). Germline-derived CDR1 and CDR2 are MDHEN and SYDVKM. The CDR3 totals 15 residues. As DNA, the CDR3 is TGTGCCAGCAGTCCGAAGGGGGTAGCCAAAAACATTGAGTACTTC. The encoded protein is CASSPKGVAKNIEYF.

This clonotype was detected a few times. J is TRBJ1-2 and V is TRBV10-3; D not resolved. Trimming took 4 bases from V and 4 from J, leaving 10 bases between them. Germline CDR1 is ENHRY and CDR2 is SYGVKD. The CDR3 sequence is 13 residues long. DNA for the CDR3: TGTGCCATCAGTGGGGATTCTGCCTATGGCTACACCTTC. This sequence encodes CAISGDSAYGYTF.

This clonotype was recorded a few times. The rearrangement links TRBV5-5 to TRBJ1-6; D unresolved. This CDR3 region has 18 residues. Germline V gene lookup returns CDR1 SGHKS and CDR2 YYEKEE (reference sequence). The V end lost 1 base, the J end lost 0 bases, and 14 bases lay between the germline ends. In DNA form, the CDR3 reads TGTGCCAGCAGCTTGTTTATGGGAGGGAGCTCCTATAATTCACCCCTCCACTTT. The encoded protein is CASSLFMGGSSYNSPLHF.

The J gene is TRBJ2-3, the V gene TRBV11-2; D uncertain. This CDR3 has 12 amino acids. The V end lost 5 bases, the J end lost 2 bases, and 5 bases lay between the germline ends. CDR1 and CDR2 from the germline V gene are SGHAT and FQNNGV. The CDR3 is CASSRHTDTQYF. CDR3 bases: TGTGCCAGCAGCCGCCACACAGATACGCAGTATTTT.

This chain joins TRBV4-1 and TRBJ1-5; D not resolved. V dropped 0 bases and J dropped 6 bases, with 15 bases sitting between them. The germline gives CDR1 MGHRA, CDR2 YSYEKL. The CDR3 consists of 16 residues. The CDR3 sequence is CASSQEGSGRVQPQHF. The CDR3 nucleotides read TGCGCCAGCAGCCAAGAAGGGTCCGGGAGGGTTCAGCCCCAGCATTTT.

This clonotype was observed a handful of times. The gene calls are TRBV3-1 and TRBJ2-7; 7 positions match TRBD2. The CDR3 has 15 amino acids. Germline lookup yields CDR1 LGHDT and CDR2 YNNKEL (reference sequence). V was clipped by 1 base and J by 4 bases; unmatched bases: 7. For the CDR3, the DNA is TGTGCCAGCAGCCAAGCTGGCGCGGGAGCGTACGAGCAGTACTTC. Translating gives CASSQAGAGAYEQYF.

This clonotype came up many times. The chain is built from TRBV7-9 and TRBJ1-3, with 10 bases lining up with TRBD1. Losses at the gene ends were 5 bases for V and 0 bases for J; bases not matched to a gene: 7. The germline gives CDR1 SEHNR, CDR2 FQNEAQ (reference sequence). The CDR3 contains 17 residues. In DNA form, the CDR3 reads TGTGCCAGCAGCCTGGGACAGGGGAGCGGCTCTGGAAACACCATATATTTT. It translates to CASSLGQGSGSGNTIYF.

This rearrangement joins TRBV29-1 to TRBJ2-3; possibly TRBD1 for D (6 bases). There are 12 residues in the CDR3. Germline CDR1 reads SQVTM; CDR2 reads ANQGSEA. Between the trimmed V and J ends, which lost 2 bases and 4 bases, there was a span of 7 bases. CDR3 residues: CSVETGSDTQYF. CDR3 DNA sequence: TGCAGCGTTGAAACAGGGTCAGATACGCAGTATTTT.

At least ten counts were recorded for this clonotype. This rearrangement joins TRBV28 to TRBJ1-1, with D possibly matching TRBD1 (5 bases). CDR3 size: 14 residues. Germline assignment: CDR1 MDHEN and CDR2 SYDVKM. V shed 2 bases and J shed 5 bases, with 12 bases lying between them. CDR3 protein: CASSLAGILTEAFF. CDR3 in DNA: TGTGCCAGCAGTTTAGCAGGGATTCTTACTGAAGCTTTCTTT.

This clonotype was counted many times. Germline is not matched at one junction end, which may reflect a read error. The chain couples TRBV7-2 to TRBJ1-1; D unresolved. This CDR3 is built from 14 residues. CDR1 is SGHTA, CDR2 FQGNSA, per germline. The CDR3 reads CASSLALLNTEAFF. CDR3 DNA sequence: TGTGCCAGCAGTTTAGCGCTGTTAAACACTGAAGCTTTCTTT.

This rearrangement joins TRBV27 to TRBJ2-7; 10 nucleotides align to TRBD1. Germline CDR1 is MNHEY and CDR2 is SMNVEV (reference sequence). There are 17 residues in the CDR3. The V gene end was trimmed by 5 bases and the J gene end by 3 bases; junction bases not matched to a gene: 13. The DNA for the CDR3 is TGTGCCAGCAGTCTACACTCCGGGACAGGGGAATTCTACGAGCAGTACTTC. Translating it yields CASSLHSGTGEFYEQYF.

This clonotype was seen repeatedly, ten times or more. The chain combines TRBV6-1 with TRBJ1-5; possible D gene TRBD1, 5 bases. The CDR3 contains 15 residues. V was cut by 11 bases and J by 7 bases, with 24 bases left in between. Germline CDR1 reads MNHNS; CDR2 reads SASEGT. The CDR3 coding sequence is TGTGCCTCGCCAGGGTGCAGCGACCACCGGCAGCCCCAGCATTTT. Amino acids: CASPGCSDHRQPQHF.

This clonotype is a singleton in its sample. This sequence may be a read error, since a much larger clone differs from it by one base. The CDR3 does not close with the conserved phenylalanine or tryptophan, likely indicating a read error. V gene TRBV6-2 or TRBV6-3 combines with J gene TRBJ1-5; D not certain. Deletions cut 8 bases from V and 2 bases from J, with 7 bases between. Germline CDR1 and CDR2: MNHEY and SVGEGT. This CDR3 has 12 amino acids. CDR3 nucleotides: TGTGCCAGCTACCAGGGCAATCAGCCCCAGCATCTT. Residues: CASYQGNQPQHL.

This clonotype was recorded many times. J is TRBJ2-7 and V is TRBV7-8, with 8 bases lining up with TRBD1. Germline CDR1 reads SGHVS; CDR2 reads FQNEAQ. V lost 4 bases, J lost 3 bases, and 8 bases stayed unmatched. The CDR3 extends over 15 amino acids. The CDR3 is CASSSPGQDLYEQYF. In DNA, the CDR3 is TGTGCCAGCAGCTCCCCGGGACAGGACCTCTACGAGCAGTACTTC.

The chain uses TRBV19 and TRBJ1-1; D may be TRBD1 (5 bases). The V end was cut by 1 base, the J end by 3 bases, with 9 bases between. The germline CDR1 and CDR2 sequences are LNHDA and SQIVND (reference sequence). The CDR3 covers 14 residues. CDR3 DNA sequence: TGTGCCAGTAGTATAGGGGCAGGGTACACTGAAGCTTTCTTT. It encodes CASSIGAGYTEAFF.

A few counts support this clonotype. The chain joins TRBV28 to TRBJ2-6; D is uncertain. The CDR3 sequence is 15 residues long. Trimming took off 3 bases at V and 0 bases at J, with 6 bases between the two ends. From germline, CDR1 is MDHEN and CDR2 SYDVKM. In nucleotides, the CDR3 is TGTGCCAGCAGTTTTTCCTACTCTGGGGCCAACGTCCTGACTTTC. It codes for CASSFSYSGANVLTF.

This clonotype was recorded at least ten times. The chain links TRBV11-3 to TRBJ2-7; D remains unclear. V shed 7 bases and J shed 3 bases, with 7 bases lying between them. Germline loops: CDR1 SGHNT, CDR2 YENEEA. CDR3 length: 11 amino acids. This CDR3 reads CASKHGYEQYF. The CDR3 nucleotides read TGTGCCAGCAAACATGGCTACGAGCAGTACTTC. Full variable domain (remainder filled in from reference TRBV11-3 and TRBJ2-7): EAGVVQSPRYKIIEKKQPVAFWCNPISGHNTLYWYLQNLGQGPELLIRYENEEAVDDSQLPKDRFSAERLKGVDSTLKIQPAELGDSAVYLCASKHGYEQYFGPGTRLTVT.

The J gene is TRBJ1-2, the V gene TRBV4-3; 7 bases agree with TRBD1. From germline, CDR1 is LGHNA and CDR2 YSLEER. V shed 5 bases, J shed 1 base, and the junction held 7 bases outside the gene matches. This CDR3 spans 15 amino acids. The CDR3 coding sequence is TGCGCCAGCAGCAGACGGACAGGTGGTAACTATGGCTACACCTTC. Translated, it gives CASSRRTGGNYGYTF.

V and J are TRBV20-1 and TRBJ2-2, with TRBD2 matching over 8 bases. V lost 3 bases and J lost 7; bases outside the gene matches: 10. The CDR3 length is 15 residues. CDR1 and CDR2 (germline): DFQATT, SNEGSKA (reference sequence). CDR3 bases: TGCAGTGCTAGTCAGTCGGGAGGGGGTCACGGGGAGCTGTTTTTT. Translated: CSASQSGGGHGELFF.